Detailed here is one TCR beta chain. The junction departs from the called germline gene at one end, perhaps through a read error. The sample is drawn from a study of blood T cell repertoires in COVID-19. Study information: The samples span acute and convalescent COVID-19 from the United States, Italy and Spain. From T cells, B-cell-depleted T cells, or PBMCs came the material, which was cDNA or gDNA.

The CDR3 contains 11 residues. CDR1 and CDR2 from the germline V gene are SQVTM and ANQGSEA. Methods used by the authors: Amplification from reference gene primers served as the basis for estimated nucleated cell counts. Sequenced by immunoSEQ multiplex PCR; TCRdb stores in-frame clones only, minus some. That table gives V, J and clone size, and the DNA gave D and trimming. The sample shows 70,000 to 95,000 clones, almost 85% of them seen only once. V is TRBV29-1 and J is TRBJ1-2; 9 bases align to TRBD1. The source material was peripheral blood. This receptor was obtained from a human donor in a cohort sampled during active COVID-19. The CDR3 sequence is CSVVGGQGLAF. CDR3 in DNA: TGCAGCGTTGTAGGGGGACAGGGATTGGCCTTC.